These 32 T cell receptor beta chains were sequenced from one sample in a study of T cell responses to AZD1222 COVID-19 vaccine. The table came from immunoSEQ multiplex PCR; TCRdb's copy has only in-frame clones and leaves some out. Here the sample spans 200,000 to 250,000 clones, 85% to 95% being singletons. This material consisted of peripheral blood, taken on day 0 of MenACWY control vaccination. Source of these receptors: an adult in good health.

The chain carries TRBV27 and TRBJ2-4; D is perhaps TRBD1 or TRBD2 (6 bases each). This CDR3 contains 16 residues. Germline lookup yields CDR1 MNHEY and CDR2 SMNVEV (reference sequence). Trimming took off 6 bases at V and 2 bases at J, with 17 bases between the two ends. The CDR3 region is CASRFSFRGPKNIQYF. CDR3 DNA: TGTGCCAGCAGATTCTCATTCCGGGGGCCCAAAAACATTCAGTACTTC.

V gene TRBV5-6 combines with J gene TRBJ1-5; TRBD1 agrees at 8 bases. There are 14 residues in the CDR3. Looked up from germline, CDR1 is SGHDT and CDR2 is YYEEEE. J lost 4 bases, V lost 7 bases, and 7 bases had no gene match. The CDR3 DNA follows: TGTGCCAGCGAACGGACAGGGCGAAATCAGCCCCAGCATTTT. Its translation: CASERTGRNQPQHF.

The rearrangement uses TRBV30 and TRBJ1-2, with D unresolved. V lost 1 base to trimming and J lost 7 bases, with 16 bases between them. CDR1 and CDR2 from the germline V gene are GTSNPN and SVGIG (reference sequence). This CDR3 spans 14 amino acids. The DNA of the CDR3 is TGTGCCTGGAGTGGGGGAGGGCGAGGTGGTGGCTACACCTTC. Protein: CAWSGGGRGGGYTF.

The V and J genes are TRBV24-1 and TRBJ2-1; 10 bases fit TRBD1. Germline V gene data show CDR1 as KGHDR and CDR2 as SFDVKD. The CDR3 extends over 14 amino acids. Trimming took 3 bases from V and 13 from J; bases not matched to a gene: 8. This CDR3 is CATSDVAGTGVQFF. DNA of the CDR3: TGTGCCACCAGTGATGTAGCCGGGACAGGGGTACAGTTCTTC.

This chain links TRBV10-3 with TRBJ1-6; possible D gene TRBD1, 6 bases. This CDR3 is 15 amino acids long. Trimming took 2 bases from V and 10 from J, leaving 15 bases between them. Per the germline V gene, CDR1 is ENHRY and CDR2 is SYGVKD. CDR3 amino acids: CAISEGLGGHSPLHF. The CDR3, as DNA: TGTGCCATCAGTGAGGGTCTCGGGGGGCACTCACCCCTCCACTTT.

J is TRBJ1-5 and V is TRBV7-6; weak D call: TRBD1 (5 bases). The CDR3 runs 15 residues. Per germline, CDR1 SGHVS and CDR2 FNYEAQ. V gave up 1 base and J gave up 5 bases, with 12 bases separating them. CDR3 coding DNA: TGTGCCAGCAGCTTAGAGTCGAGGGGCGATCAGCCCCAGCATTTT. Translated: CASSLESRGDQPQHF. The full variable domain, its missing parts supplied by reference TRBV7-6 and TRBJ1-5, is GAGVSQSPRYKVTKRGQDVALRCDPISGHVSLYWYRQALGQGPEFLTYFNYEAQQDKSGLPNDRFSAERPEGSISTLTIQRTEQRDSAMYRCASSLESRGDQPQHFGDGTRLSIL.

The gene calls are TRBV5-1 and TRBJ2-3, with a tentative D call TRBD1 (6 bases). V was pared by 0 bases and J by 4 bases, with 15 bases between. Germline CDR1 and CDR2: SGHRS and YFSETQ. CDR3 length equals 16 residues. CDR3 protein: CASSLGGTHGADTQYF. CDR3 sequence (DNA): TGCGCCAGCAGCTTGGGTGGGACACATGGGGCAGATACGCAGTATTTT.

The CDR3 protein is CASSYSQVAQPQHF. CDR3 coding DNA: TGTGCCAGCAGTTACAGCCAGGTCGCTCAGCCCCAGCATTTT. The rearrangement joins TRBV6-2 or TRBV6-3 to TRBJ1-5; no firm D call. V lost 2 bases to trimming and J lost 6 bases, with 11 bases between them. Germline V gene data show CDR1 as MNHEY and CDR2 as SVGEGT. The CDR3 is 14 residues long.

This chain uses TRBV5-1 with TRBJ2-7; 9 bases fit TRBD1. From germline, CDR1 is SGHRS and CDR2 YFSETQ. J lost 5 bases, V lost 4 bases, and 16 bases had no gene match. CDR3 length: 17 residues. In DNA form, the CDR3 reads TGCGCCAGCAGCCGAATACCCTCCGGGACAGGGACGGACGAGCAGTACTTC. Protein: CASSRIPSGTGTDEQYF. The entire variable domain, with the rest obtained from reference TRBV5-1 and TRBJ2-7, is as follows: KAGVTQTPRYLIKTRGQQVTLSCSPISGHRSVSWYQQTPGQGLQFLFEYFSETQRNKGNFPGRFSGRQFSNSRSEMNVSTLELGDSALYLCASSRIPSGTGTDEQYFGPGTRLTVT.

The rearrangement uses TRBV7-9 and TRBJ2-7; the match to TRBD1 covers 8 bases. V gave up 5 bases and J gave up 6 bases; unmatched junction bases: 0. This CDR3 is 11 amino acids long. Looked up from germline, CDR1 is SEHNR and CDR2 is FQNEAQ (reference sequence). DNA of the CDR3: TGTGCCAGCAGCACAGGGGGCGAGCAGTACTTC. Its translation: CASSTGGEQYF.

The chain is built from TRBV7-9 and TRBJ2-7; TRBD1 matches at 8 bases. The CDR3 runs to 14 residues. The germline CDR1 and CDR2 sequences are SEHNR and FQNEAQ (reference sequence). Trimming at V came to 0 bases and at J to 2 bases, leaving 0 bases not matched to a gene. The CDR3 loop is CASSLATGAYEQYF. The CDR3 region has the DNA TGTGCCAGCAGCTTAGCGACAGGGGCCTACGAGCAGTACTTC.

The chain has TRBV4-1 and TRBJ1-5, with D tentatively TRBD1 (6 bases). Germline V CDR1 and CDR2: MGHRA, YSYEKL. Trimming removed 0 bases from V and 5 bases from J, with 11 bases in between. The CDR3 is made up of 15 amino acids. The CDR3 reads CASSQDLGGHQPQHF. Here the CDR3 DNA reads TGCGCCAGCAGCCAAGATCTTGGGGGCCATCAGCCCCAGCATTTT.

The chain is built from TRBV27 and TRBJ1-6, with unresolved D. Trimming cost V 2 bases and J 0 bases, with 11 bases left between them. The germline V gene has CDR1 MNHEY and CDR2 SMNVEV (reference sequence). CDR3 length: 17 amino acids. In DNA form, the CDR3 reads TGTGCCAGCAGTTTAATGGGGTATGTCTCCTATAATTCACCCCTCCACTTT. It yields the protein CASSLMGYVSYNSPLHF.

The chain links TRBV5-1 to TRBJ2-1, with 8 bases matching TRBD2. The CDR3 covers 18 residues. After removal of 1 base from V and 4 bases from J, the junction contained 13 bases not matched to a gene. The V gene's germline CDR1 is SGHRS and CDR2 YFSETQ. In DNA form, the CDR3 reads TGCGCCAGCAGCTTGTCCATCAGCAGCGGGGGCCTTTACAATGAGCAGTTCTTC. Translation: CASSLSISSGGLYNEQFF. Filled out from reference TRBV5-1 and TRBJ2-1, the complete variable domain reads KAGVTQTPRYLIKTRGQQVTLSCSPISGHRSVSWYQQTPGQGLQFLFEYFSETQRNKGNFPGRFSGRQFSNSRSEMNVSTLELGDSALYLCASSLSISSGGLYNEQFFGPGTRLTVL.

The chain couples TRBV18 to TRBJ1-6; D is possibly TRBD1 (5 bases). The germline V gene encodes CDR1 KGHSH and CDR2 LQKENI. Between the trimmed V and J ends, which lost 1 base and 0 bases, there was a span of 13 bases. The length of the CDR3 is 18 residues. CDR3 loop: CASSPQGGASSYNSPLHF. DNA of the CDR3: TGTGCCAGCTCACCACAGGGAGGGGCCAGCTCCTATAATTCACCCCTCCACTTT.

The CDR3 here is CATADRPNEKLFF. In DNA form, the CDR3 reads TGTGCCACCGCAGACAGGCCTAATGAAAAACTGTTTTTT. J is TRBJ1-4 and V is TRBV19; tentatively, D is TRBD1 (6 bases). This CDR3 is 13 amino acids long. Germline CDR1 reads LNHDA; CDR2 reads SQIVND (reference sequence). V lost 10 bases to trimming and J lost 3 bases, with 12 bases between them.

This rearrangement joins TRBV6-5 to TRBJ1-3; D ambiguous. This CDR3 contains 16 residues. The V gene's germline CDR1 is MNHEY and CDR2 SVGAGI. V was cut by 4 bases and J by 5 bases, with 18 bases left in between. The CDR3 is CASSSARTILRNTIYF. The CDR3 region has the DNA TGTGCCAGCAGTTCTGCCCGGACCATCTTAAGAAACACCATATATTTT.

J is TRBJ2-6 and V is TRBV18; 8 bases line up with TRBD1. Germline assignment: CDR1 KGHSH and CDR2 LQKENI. The ends lost 1 base at V and 0 bases at J; junction bases unmatched: 5. The CDR3 contains 18 residues. The CDR3 is CASSPRDRGTSGANVLTF. For the CDR3, the DNA is TGTGCCAGCTCACCACGCGACAGGGGAACCTCTGGGGCCAACGTCCTGACTTTC.

The rearrangement uses TRBV6-2 or TRBV6-3 and TRBJ1-2; D remains ambiguous. Germline V gene sequence: CDR1 MNHEY, CDR2 SVGEGT. The CDR3 consists of 13 residues. Trimming removed 2 bases at V and 0 bases at J, with 4 bases between. CDR3 in DNA: TGTGCCAGCAGTTACGGGGCTAACTATGGCTACACCTTC. Amino acids: CASSYGANYGYTF.

This clone was observed a single time. The V call is TRBV28, the J call TRBJ1-5; D ambiguous. The length of the CDR3 is 14 residues. The ends were cut back, 1 base at V and 5 bases at J, with 9 bases in the middle. The germline CDR1 and CDR2 sequences are MDHEN and SYDVKM. The CDR3 loop reads CASSLYGSYQPQHF. The CDR3 DNA follows: TGTGCCAGCAGTTTATACGGGAGCTATCAGCCCCAGCATTTT.

CDR3 sequence (DNA): TGTGCCAGCAGCCCGGGACTTGACAATGAGCAGTTCTTC. Protein product: CASSPGLDNEQFF. V usage is TRBV7-3 and J usage is TRBJ2-1, with D perhaps matching TRBD2 (6 bases). V lost 5 bases, J lost 5 bases, and 10 bases lay in between. CDR1 is SGHTA, CDR2 FQGTGA, per germline. The CDR3 sequence is 13 residues long.

This clone was picked up one time. The chain is built from TRBV25-1 and TRBJ1-1, with TRBD1 matching over 7 bases. The CDR3 loop spans 13 amino acids. Germline V lookup: CDR1 MGHDK, CDR2 SYGVNS. J was trimmed by 4 bases and V by 8 bases; bases with no gene match: 7. CDR3 bases: TGTGCCAGCCAATTCCCAGGGGGCACTGAAGCTTTCTTT. This codes for CASQFPGGTEAFF.

This rearrangement joins TRBV19 to TRBJ1-5; possibly TRBD1 for D (6 bases). The V end was cut by 6 bases, the J end by 2 bases, with 14 bases between. CDR3 length equals 15 residues. CDR1 LNHDA and CDR2 SQIVND come from the germline V gene (reference sequence). The CDR3 reads CASSLTGSGNQPQHF. The CDR3 nucleotides read TGTGCCAGTAGCCTTACAGGGTCGGGCAATCAGCCCCAGCATTTT.

This clone was counted only a few times. The chain is built from TRBV7-3 and TRBJ1-1; TRBD1 is a possible D gene (5 bases). The germline CDR1 and CDR2 sequences are SGHTA and FQGTGA. The CDR3 covers 15 residues. V dropped 5 bases and J dropped 1 base, with 14 bases sitting between them. CDR3 sequence reads: CASSRTGTQNTEAFF. CDR3 nucleotides: TGTGCCAGCAGCCGCACCGGGACGCAGAACACTGAAGCTTTCTTT.

The chain uses TRBV7-2 and TRBJ1-6, with TRBD1 matching over 7 bases. CDR1 and CDR2 from the germline V gene are SGHTA and FQGNSA. The ends lost 4 bases at V and 7 bases at J; junction bases unmatched: 10. The length of the CDR3 is 16 residues. CDR3 loop: CASSSFLTGRNSPLHF. CDR3 in DNA: TGTGCCAGCAGCTCCTTTCTGACAGGGCGCAATTCACCCCTCCACTTT.

The chain has TRBV3-1 (or the pseudogene TRBV3-2) and TRBJ2-1; 14 bases fit TRBD2. V lost 2 bases to trimming and J lost 12 bases; unmatched junction nucleotides: 3. The CDR3 consists of 14 residues. Germline CDR1 reads LGHDT; CDR2 reads YNNKEL (reference sequence). CDR3 nucleotide sequence: TGTGCCAGCAGCCAACCGGGACTAGCGGGGGTGCAGTTCTTC. Its protein is CASSQPGLAGVQFF.

The chain is built from TRBV28 and TRBJ1-5; D is possibly TRBD1 (5 bases). The CDR3 totals 13 residues. V was trimmed by 5 bases and J by 1 base, leaving 6 bases between them. Per the germline V gene, CDR1 is MDHEN and CDR2 is SYDVKM. CDR3 residues: CASSRGSNQPQHF. For the CDR3, the DNA is TGTGCCAGCAGTAGGGGAAGCAATCAGCCCCAGCATTTT.

A single count supports this clone. V usage is TRBV6-5 and J usage is TRBJ2-7; D gene unclear. Trimming cost V 8 bases and J 3 bases, with 5 bases left between them. The CDR3 length is 10 residues. The germline V gene has CDR1 MNHEY and CDR2 SVGAGI. CDR3 residues: CASQVYEQYF. Here the CDR3 DNA reads TGTGCCAGCCAAGTCTACGAGCAGTACTTC.

The chain uses TRBV6-5 and TRBJ2-3; D uncertain. V lost 4 bases to trimming and J lost 2 bases, with 13 bases between them. The germline V gene encodes CDR1 MNHEY and CDR2 SVGAGI. The CDR3 is 15 amino acids. CDR3 sequence: CASSSGSYTTDTQYF. The CDR3 DNA reads TGTGCCAGCAGTTCCGGGTCTTATACCACAGATACGCAGTATTTT.

The chain recombines TRBV5-1 with TRBJ1-1, with 10 bases fitting TRBD1. The trim removed 2 bases at V and 4 bases at J, leaving 2 bases unmatched. The CDR3 is made up of 14 amino acids. Germline CDR1 reads SGHRS; CDR2 reads YFSETQ. The CDR3 DNA sequence: TGCGCCAGCAGCTTTAGGGACAGGGGCACTGAAGCTTTCTTT. Translating it yields CASSFRDRGTEAFF.

This clone was seen only a few times. The chain employs TRBV5-6 and TRBJ2-7; TRBD1 matches 9 bases. After removal of 4 bases from V and 3 bases from J, the junction contained 14 bases not matched to a gene. The CDR3 spans 17 residues. Germline lookup yields CDR1 SGHDT and CDR2 YYEEEE. The CDR3 spells CASSPGTGSLPIYEQYF. DNA for the CDR3: TGTGCCAGCAGCCCCGGGACAGGGTCCCTCCCCATCTACGAGCAGTACTTC.

Comment on this clone: The limits of the CDR3 on the DNA are not certain, so only TCRdb's listed CDR3 is given. The chain has TRBV21-1 and TRBJ1-2; TRBD1 is the table's D call and was not checked against the DNA. TRBV21-1 is a documented pseudogene. The CDR3 has 19 amino acids, counting both end residues. The chain's CDR3 is CASSKRWGQGAQLGDGYTF.